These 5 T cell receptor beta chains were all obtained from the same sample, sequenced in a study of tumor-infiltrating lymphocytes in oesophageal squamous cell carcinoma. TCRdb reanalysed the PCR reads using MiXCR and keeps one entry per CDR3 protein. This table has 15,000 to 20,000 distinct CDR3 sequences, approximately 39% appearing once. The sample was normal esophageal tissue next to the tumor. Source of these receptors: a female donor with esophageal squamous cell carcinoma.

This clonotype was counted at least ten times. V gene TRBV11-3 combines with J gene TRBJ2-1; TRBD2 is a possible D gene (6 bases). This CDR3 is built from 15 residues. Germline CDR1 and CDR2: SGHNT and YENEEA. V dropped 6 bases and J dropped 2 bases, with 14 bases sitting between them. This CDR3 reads CASREREDAYNEQFF. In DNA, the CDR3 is TGTGCCAGCAGAGAAAGGGAGGACGCCTACAATGAGCAGTTCTTC. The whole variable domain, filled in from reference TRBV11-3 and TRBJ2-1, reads EAGVVQSPRYKIIEKKQPVAFWCNPISGHNTLYWYLQNLGQGPELLIRYENEEAVDDSQLPKDRFSAERLKGVDSTLKIQPAELGDSAVYLCASREREDAYNEQFFGPGTRLTVL.

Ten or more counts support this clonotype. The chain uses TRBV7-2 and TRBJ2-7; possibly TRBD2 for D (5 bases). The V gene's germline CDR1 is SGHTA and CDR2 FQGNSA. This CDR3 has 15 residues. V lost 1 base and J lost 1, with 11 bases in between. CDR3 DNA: TGTGCCAGCAGCTTAGGTCGGGAACGGTCCTACGAGCAGTACTTC. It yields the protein CASSLGRERSYEQYF.

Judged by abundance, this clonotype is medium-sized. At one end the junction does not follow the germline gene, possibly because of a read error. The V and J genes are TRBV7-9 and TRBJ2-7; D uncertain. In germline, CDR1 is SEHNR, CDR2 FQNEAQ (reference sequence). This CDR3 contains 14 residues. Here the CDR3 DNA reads TGTGCCAGCAGCCCCTGGTCCGTTAATTCACCCCTCCACTTC. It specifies CASSPWSVNSPLHF. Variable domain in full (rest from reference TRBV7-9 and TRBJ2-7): DTGVSQNPRHKITKRGQNVTFRCDPISEHNRLYWYRQTLGQGPEFLTYFQNEAQLEKSRLLSDRFSAERPKGSFSTLEIQRTEQGDSAMYLCASSPWSVNSPLHFGPGTRLTVT.

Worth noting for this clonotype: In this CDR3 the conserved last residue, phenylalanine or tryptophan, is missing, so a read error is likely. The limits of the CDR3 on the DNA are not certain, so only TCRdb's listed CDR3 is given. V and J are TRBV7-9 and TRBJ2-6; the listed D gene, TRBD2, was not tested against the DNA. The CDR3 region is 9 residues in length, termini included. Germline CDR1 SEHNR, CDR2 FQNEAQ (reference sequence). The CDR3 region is CASSFNTPS.

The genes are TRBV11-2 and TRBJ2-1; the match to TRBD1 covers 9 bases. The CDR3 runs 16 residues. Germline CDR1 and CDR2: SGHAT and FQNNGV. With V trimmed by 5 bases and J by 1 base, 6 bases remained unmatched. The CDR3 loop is CASSLTTGGSYNEQFF. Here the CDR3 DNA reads TGTGCCAGCAGCCTAACGACAGGGGGATCCTACAATGAGCAGTTCTTC.